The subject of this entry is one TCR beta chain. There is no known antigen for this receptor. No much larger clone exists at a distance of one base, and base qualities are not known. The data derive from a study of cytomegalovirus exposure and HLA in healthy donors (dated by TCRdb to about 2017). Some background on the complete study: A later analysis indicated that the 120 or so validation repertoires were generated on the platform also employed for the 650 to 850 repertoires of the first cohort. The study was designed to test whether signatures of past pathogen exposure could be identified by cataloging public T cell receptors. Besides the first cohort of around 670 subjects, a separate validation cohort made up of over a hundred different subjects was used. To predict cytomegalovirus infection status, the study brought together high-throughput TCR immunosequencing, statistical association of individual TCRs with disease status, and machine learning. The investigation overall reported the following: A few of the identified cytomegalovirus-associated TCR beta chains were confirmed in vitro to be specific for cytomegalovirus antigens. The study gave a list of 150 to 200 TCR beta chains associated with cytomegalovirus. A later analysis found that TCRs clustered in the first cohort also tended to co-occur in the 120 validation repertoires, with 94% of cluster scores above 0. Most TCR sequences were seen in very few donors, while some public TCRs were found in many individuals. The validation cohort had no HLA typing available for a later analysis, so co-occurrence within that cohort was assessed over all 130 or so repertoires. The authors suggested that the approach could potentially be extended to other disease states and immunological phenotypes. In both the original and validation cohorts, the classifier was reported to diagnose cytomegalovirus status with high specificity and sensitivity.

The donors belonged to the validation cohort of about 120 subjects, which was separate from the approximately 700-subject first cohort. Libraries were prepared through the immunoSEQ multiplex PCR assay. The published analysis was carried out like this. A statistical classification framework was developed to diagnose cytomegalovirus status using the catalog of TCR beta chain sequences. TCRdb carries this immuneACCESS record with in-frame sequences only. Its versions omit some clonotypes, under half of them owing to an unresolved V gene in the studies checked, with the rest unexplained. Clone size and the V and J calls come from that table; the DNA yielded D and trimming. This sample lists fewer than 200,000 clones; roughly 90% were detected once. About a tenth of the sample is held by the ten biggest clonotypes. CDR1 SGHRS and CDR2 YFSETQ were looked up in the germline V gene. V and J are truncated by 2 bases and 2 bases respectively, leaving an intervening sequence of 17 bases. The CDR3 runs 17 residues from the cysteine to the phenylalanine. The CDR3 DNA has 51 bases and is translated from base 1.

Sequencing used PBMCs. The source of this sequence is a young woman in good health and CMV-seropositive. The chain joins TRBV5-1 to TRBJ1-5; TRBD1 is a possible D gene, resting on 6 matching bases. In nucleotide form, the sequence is TGCGCCAGCAGCTTTTTTGGGGGCGTGGAGGGCAATCAGCCCCAGCATTTT. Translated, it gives CASSFFGGVEGNQPQHF.